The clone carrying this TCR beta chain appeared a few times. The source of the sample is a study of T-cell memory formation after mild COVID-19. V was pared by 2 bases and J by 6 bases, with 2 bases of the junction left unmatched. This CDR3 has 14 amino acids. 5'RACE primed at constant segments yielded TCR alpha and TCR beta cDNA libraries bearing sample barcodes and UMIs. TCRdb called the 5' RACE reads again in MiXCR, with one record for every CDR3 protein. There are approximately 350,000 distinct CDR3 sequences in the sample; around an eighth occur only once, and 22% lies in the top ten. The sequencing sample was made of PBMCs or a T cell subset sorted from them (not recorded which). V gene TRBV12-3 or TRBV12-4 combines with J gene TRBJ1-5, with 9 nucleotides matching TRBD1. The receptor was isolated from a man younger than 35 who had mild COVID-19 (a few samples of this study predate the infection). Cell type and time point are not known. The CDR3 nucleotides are TGTGCCAGCAGTTTACTGGACAGGGGTCAGCCCCAGCATTTT. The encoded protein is CASSLLDRGQPQHF.